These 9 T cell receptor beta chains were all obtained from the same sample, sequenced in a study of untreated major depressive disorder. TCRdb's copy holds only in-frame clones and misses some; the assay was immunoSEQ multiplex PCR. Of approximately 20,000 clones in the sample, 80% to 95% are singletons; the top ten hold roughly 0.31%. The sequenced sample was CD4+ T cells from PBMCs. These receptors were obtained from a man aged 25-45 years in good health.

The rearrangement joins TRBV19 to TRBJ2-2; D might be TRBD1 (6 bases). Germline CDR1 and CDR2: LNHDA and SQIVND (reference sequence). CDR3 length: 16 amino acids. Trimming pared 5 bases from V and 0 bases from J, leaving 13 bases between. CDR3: CASSLRQAANTGELFF. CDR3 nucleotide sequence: TGTGCCAGTAGTCTTAGACAGGCGGCGAACACCGGGGAGCTGTTTTTT.

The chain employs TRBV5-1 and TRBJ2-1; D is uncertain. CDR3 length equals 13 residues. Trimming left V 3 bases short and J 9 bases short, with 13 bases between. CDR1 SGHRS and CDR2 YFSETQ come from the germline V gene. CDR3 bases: TGCGCCAGCAGCTCAGACGTGGTGGTTGAGCAGTTCTTC. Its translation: CASSSDVVVEQFF.

The CDR3: CASSTRDSIAYNEQFF. CDR3 DNA sequence: TGTGCCAGTAGTACCAGGGACTCGATAGCCTACAATGAGCAGTTCTTC. This rearrangement joins TRBV19 to TRBJ2-1; TRBD2 might be the D (6 bases). The CDR3 runs to 16 residues. The ends were cut back, 4 bases at V and 2 bases at J, with 15 bases in the middle. In germline, CDR1 is LNHDA, CDR2 SQIVND (reference sequence).

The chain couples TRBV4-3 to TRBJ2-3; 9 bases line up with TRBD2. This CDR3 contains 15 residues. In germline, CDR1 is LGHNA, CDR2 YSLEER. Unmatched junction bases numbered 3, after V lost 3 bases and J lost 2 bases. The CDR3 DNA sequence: TGCGCCAGCAGCCAGCTAGCGGGGCCCACAGATACGCAGTATTTT. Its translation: CASSQLAGPTDTQYF.

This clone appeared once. As DNA, the CDR3 is TGTGCCAGCTCACCACCAGCATACTATGGCTACACCTTC. It specifies CASSPPAYYGYTF. V usage is TRBV18 and J usage is TRBJ1-2; D unclear. The V gene's germline CDR1 is KGHSH and CDR2 LQKENI. Trimming left V 0 bases short and J 3 bases short, with 5 bases between. There are 13 residues in the CDR3. Complete variable domain (other parts from reference TRBV18 and TRBJ1-2): NAGVMQNPRHLVRRRGQEARLRCSPMKGHSHVYWYRQLPEEGLKFMVYLQKENIIDESGMPKERFSAEFPKEGPSILRIQQVVRGDSAAYFCASSPPAYYGYTFGSGTRLTVV.

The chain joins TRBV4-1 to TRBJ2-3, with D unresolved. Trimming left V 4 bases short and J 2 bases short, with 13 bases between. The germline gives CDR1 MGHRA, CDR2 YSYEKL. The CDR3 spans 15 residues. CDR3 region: CASSLRDTYTDTQYF. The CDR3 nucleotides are TGCGCCAGCAGCCTCAGAGACACTTACACAGATACGCAGTATTTT.

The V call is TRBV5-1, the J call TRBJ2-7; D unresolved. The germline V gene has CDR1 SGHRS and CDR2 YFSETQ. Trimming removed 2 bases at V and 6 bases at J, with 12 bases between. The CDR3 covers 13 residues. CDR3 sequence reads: CASSFLPAFEQYF. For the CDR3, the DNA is TGCGCCAGCAGCTTCCTGCCGGCCTTCGAGCAGTACTTC.

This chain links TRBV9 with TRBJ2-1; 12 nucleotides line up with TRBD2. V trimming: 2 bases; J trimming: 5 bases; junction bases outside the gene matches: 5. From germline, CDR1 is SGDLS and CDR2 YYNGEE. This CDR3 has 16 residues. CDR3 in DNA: TGTGCCAGCAGCGTCGCGGGACTAGCGGGTAACAATGAGCAGTTCTTC. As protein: CASSVAGLAGNNEQFF.

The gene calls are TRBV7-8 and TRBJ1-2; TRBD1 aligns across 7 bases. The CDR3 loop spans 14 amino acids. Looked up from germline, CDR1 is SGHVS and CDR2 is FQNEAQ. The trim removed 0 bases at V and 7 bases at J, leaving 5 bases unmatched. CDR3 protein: CASSLAHDRAGYTF. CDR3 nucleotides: TGTGCCAGCAGCTTAGCGCACGACAGGGCTGGCTACACCTTC.